The 22 T cell receptor beta chains listed next were all sequenced from one sample in a study of cytomegalovirus exposure and HLA in healthy donors. A multiplex PCR was run with 60 Vbeta primers and 13 Jbeta primers. Generated by immunoSEQ multiplex PCR, the TCRdb table keeps only in-frame clones and is missing some. Here the sample spans some 100,000 clones, about four fifths being singletons. The sequenced sample consisted of PBMCs. These receptors all stem from a male donor in good health and CMV-seropositive.

The chain joins TRBV27 to TRBJ1-2; 8 nucleotides line up with TRBD1. The junction had 2 bases not matched to a gene; V was cut back by 10 bases and J by 4 bases. The CDR3 has 11 residues. CDR1 is MNHEY and CDR2 is SMNVEV in the germline V gene (reference sequence). In DNA form, the CDR3 reads TGTGCCACCGGACAGGGCTATGGCTACACCTTC. As protein: CATGQGYGYTF.

For this clone: The sample contains more than one DNA sequence encoding this CDR3. V usage is TRBV12-5 and J usage is TRBJ2-3; TRBD2 matches 10 bases. CDR1 and CDR2 (germline): LGHNT, FRNRAP. The CDR3 has 12 residues. The CDR3: CASGGATDTQYF. The DNA of the CDR3 is TGTGCGAGCGGGGGGGCGACAGATACGCAGTATTTT.

V is TRBV5-4 and J is TRBJ2-2; D not certain. The V end was cut by 3 bases, the J end by 5 bases, with 8 bases between. The CDR3 consists of 13 residues. The germline gives CDR1 SGHNT, CDR2 YYREEE (reference sequence). The CDR3 protein is CASSSARTGELFF. Written as DNA, the CDR3 is TGTGCCAGCAGCTCGGCGAGGACCGGGGAGCTGTTTTTT.

This clone was detected a few times. The V and J genes are TRBV25-1 and TRBJ2-7; D call uncertain. Germline V gene sequence: CDR1 MGHDK, CDR2 SYGVNS. There are 11 residues in the CDR3. The germline V and J ends were trimmed by 4 bases and 3 bases, with 4 bases remaining between them. This chain's CDR3 is CASSAIYEQYF. DNA of the CDR3: TGTGCCAGCAGTGCTATCTACGAGCAGTACTTC.

The chain is built from TRBV6-6 and TRBJ1-5, with a possible D match to TRBD1 (6 bases). The ends were cut back, 3 bases at V and 4 bases at J, with 10 bases in the middle. The CDR3 has 14 residues. In germline, CDR1 is MNHNY, CDR2 SVGAGI (reference sequence). This CDR3 reads CASSYRGGNQPQHF. DNA for the CDR3: TGTGCCAGCAGTTATAGGGGGGGAAATCAGCCCCAGCATTTT.

This sequence joins TRBV9 and TRBJ1-4; D is ambiguous. Germline V gene lookup returns CDR1 SGDLS and CDR2 YYNGEE. V dropped 4 bases and J dropped 4 bases, with 14 bases sitting between them. The CDR3 contains 15 residues. In DNA form, the CDR3 reads TGTGCCAGCAGCTTAAATGGAGGGTATAATGAAAAACTGTTTTTT. Translating gives CASSLNGGYNEKLFF.

The CDR3 region has the DNA TGCGCCAGCAGCCGGACAAGGAGCACCGGGGAGCTGTTTTTT. Translating it yields CASSRTRSTGELFF. The gene calls are TRBV5-1 and TRBJ2-2, with D perhaps matching TRBD1 (5 bases). Germline CDR1 and CDR2: SGHRS and YFSETQ. This CDR3 is 14 amino acids long. Trimming took off 4 bases at V and 4 bases at J, with 11 bases between the two ends.

The rearrangement uses TRBV9 and TRBJ2-5, with TRBD2 matching 10 bases. V gave up 3 bases and J gave up 0 bases; unmatched junction bases: 8. Germline V lookup: CDR1 SGDLS, CDR2 YYNGEE. The CDR3 has 17 residues. CDR3 amino acids: CASSALTSGEYQETQYF. Here the CDR3 DNA reads TGTGCCAGCAGCGCCCTAACTAGCGGGGAATACCAAGAGACCCAGTACTTC.

This clone was found a few times. This chain uses TRBV6-5 with TRBJ1-2; perhaps TRBD1 as D (6 bases). This CDR3 has 14 amino acids. Deletions cut 2 bases from V and 2 bases from J, with 9 bases between. Germline values: CDR1 MNHEY, CDR2 SVGAGI. The CDR3 sequence is CASSYRQGNYGYTF. The DNA of the CDR3 is TGTGCCAGCAGTTACCGGCAGGGGAACTATGGCTACACCTTC.

This clone was seen a single time. The V and J genes are TRBV5-8 and TRBJ1-2, with TRBD1 as a possible D gene (6 bases). With 0 bases removed from V and 8 bases from J, the gap between germline ends came to 11 bases. This CDR3 comprises 13 residues. The germline V gene has CDR1 SGHTS and CDR2 YDEGEE. The CDR3 protein is CASSLDRVSGYTF. The CDR3 DNA is TGTGCCAGCAGCTTGGACAGGGTGAGCGGCTACACCTTC.

The chain recombines TRBV6-5 with TRBJ1-2, with 7 bases that match TRBD1. CDR3 length: 13 residues. Per the germline V gene, CDR1 is MNHEY and CDR2 is SVGAGI. The trim removed 4 bases at V and 4 bases at J, leaving 3 bases unmatched. The CDR3 region is CASSSGQVYGYTF. The CDR3, as DNA: TGTGCCAGCAGTTCTGGACAGGTCTATGGCTACACCTTC.

This rearrangement joins TRBV7-6 to TRBJ1-1; D uncertain. The germline gives CDR1 SGHVS, CDR2 FNYEAQ. The V end lost 2 bases, the J end lost 1 base, and 5 bases lay between the germline ends. This CDR3 comprises 13 residues. CDR3 protein: CASSLKQNTEAFF. CDR3 DNA sequence: TGTGCCAGCAGCTTAAAACAGAACACTGAAGCTTTCTTT.

The rearrangement joins TRBV13 to TRBJ1-4, with D perhaps TRBD1 (5 bases). The V end was cut by 5 bases, the J end by 6 bases, with 16 bases between. Germline lookup yields CDR1 PRHDT and CDR2 FYEKMQ (reference sequence). CDR3 length: 15 amino acids. The CDR3 DNA sequence: TGTGCCAGCAGCGGATCAGGGACGGGGGATGAAAAACTGTTTTTT. Translated, it gives CASSGSGTGDEKLFF.

On this clone: The same CDR3 can be traced to other DNA sequences in this sample. CDR3 sequence: CASSRTANTEAFF. CDR3 nucleotide sequence: TGTGCCTCGAGTAGGACAGCCAACACTGAAGCTTTCTTT. This sequence joins TRBV6-5 and TRBJ1-1; tentative D call: TRBD1 (6 bases). Germline CDR1 MNHEY, CDR2 SVGAGI. With 11 bases removed from V and 2 bases from J, the gap between germline ends came to 15 bases. This CDR3 contains 13 residues.

This clone was detected only a few times. This rearrangement joins TRBV6-1 to TRBJ2-2; 11 bases map to TRBD2. Germline V gives CDR1 MNHNS, CDR2 SASEGT. The CDR3 extends over 13 amino acids. The J segment lost 12 bases and the V segment lost 5 bases, leaving 5 bases of the junction unmatched. CDR3 protein: CASSQSSGGQLFF. As DNA, the CDR3 is TGTGCCAGCAGTCAATCTAGCGGGGGGCAGCTGTTTTTT.

V gene TRBV28 combines with J gene TRBJ1-4, with 7 bases that match TRBD1. The CDR3 consists of 15 residues. Germline-derived CDR1 and CDR2 are MDHEN and SYDVKM. V gave up 5 bases and J gave up 2 bases; unmatched junction bases: 5. The CDR3 reads CASSRPQGTNEKLFF. The CDR3 DNA follows: TGTGCCAGCAGTCGCCCACAGGGGACTAATGAAAAACTGTTTTTT.

This clone has just one count. V usage is TRBV5-1 and J usage is TRBJ1-2; 8 bases match TRBD1. Losses at the gene ends were 4 bases for V and 1 base for J; bases not matched to a gene: 6. CDR1 is SGHRS and CDR2 is YFSETQ in the germline V gene. CDR3 length: 15 residues. The CDR3: CASSPGTGGNYGYTF. The CDR3 DNA reads TGCGCCAGCAGCCCAGGGACAGGAGGTAACTATGGCTACACCTTC.

The chain carries TRBV6-5 and TRBJ1-2; D unclear. Trimming stripped 5 bases from V and 11 bases from J, with 15 bases between. Per the germline V gene, CDR1 is MNHEY and CDR2 is SVGAGI. The CDR3 length is 12 residues. CDR3 sequence reads: CASSDILGLYTF. DNA of the CDR3: TGTGCCAGCAGTGACATACTCGGACTGTACACCTTC.

This chain links TRBV7-2 with TRBJ2-3; 10 bases map to TRBD2. Germline CDR1 is SGHTA and CDR2 is FQGNSA. The CDR3 extends over 14 amino acids. The J segment lost 4 bases and the V segment lost 5 bases, leaving 3 bases of the junction unmatched. The CDR3 DNA is TGTGCCAGCAGCCCCGGGACTAGCGCAGATACGCAGTATTTT. Its protein is CASSPGTSADTQYF.

V gene TRBV4-1 combines with J gene TRBJ1-2, with 12 bases aligning to TRBD1. Germline assignment: CDR1 MGHRA and CDR2 YSYEKL. This CDR3 has 14 residues. V shed 3 bases and J 7 bases; nucleotides not matched to a gene: 3. The CDR3 nucleotides are TGCGCCAGCAGCCAGGGACAGGGGGCAAGTGGCTACACCTTC. This encodes CASSQGQGASGYTF.

The chain has TRBV6-5 and TRBJ1-4; D might be TRBD1 (5 bases). Deletions cut 10 bases from V and 0 bases from J, with 12 bases between. The CDR3 runs 14 residues. Germline V lookup: CDR1 MNHEY, CDR2 SVGAGI. The CDR3, as DNA: TGTGCCATTTCGCCGACAGCAACTAATGAAAAACTGTTTTTT. Translated, it gives CAISPTATNEKLFF.

The chain uses TRBV9 and TRBJ1-2, with D perhaps TRBD1 (5 bases). Trimming took 7 bases from V and 6 from J, leaving 16 bases between them. Germline assignment: CDR1 SGDLS and CDR2 YYNGEE. This CDR3 contains 13 residues. CDR3 in DNA: TGTGCCAGCGGGGGAGGGGCTTCGGATGGCTACACCTTC. This gives the protein CASGGGASDGYTF.